One and the same sample provided the 14 T cell receptor beta chains below, sequenced in a study of blood T cell repertoires in COVID-19 (dated by TCRdb to the early 2020s). Preparation of the library involved the immunoSEQ multiplex PCR assay. TCRdb obtained this table from immuneACCESS and retained in-frame rearrangements with V and J assigned. These tables miss some clones; where compared with another copy, unresolved V genes account for less than half of the shortfall, and the remainder is unexplained. Across this sample there are about 160,000 clones, with roughly 90% seen only once. The top ten hold around 4.6% of the sample. The specimen was peripheral blood. The receptors shown here come from a man younger than 45 with COVID-19, enrolled during active disease.

This clone was counted only a few times. The chain joins TRBV6-6 to TRBJ1-1; D unresolved. Trimming removed 3 bases from V and 4 bases from J, with 9 bases in between. The CDR3 is made up of 13 amino acids. From germline, CDR1 is MNHNY and CDR2 SVGAGI (reference sequence). CDR3 DNA: TGTGCCAGCAGTTATCTGGGCATCACTGAAGCTTTCTTT. It codes for CASSYLGITEAFF.

This sequence joins TRBV6-6 and TRBJ1-2; 8 nucleotides align to TRBD1. The CDR3 sequence is 15 residues long. Trimming at V came to 2 bases and at J to 7 bases, leaving 9 bases not matched to a gene. The germline CDR1 and CDR2 sequences are MNHNY and SVGAGI (reference sequence). CDR3 in DNA: TGTGCCAGCAGTTACGCGGCAGGGGGCACATTTGGCTACACCTTC. Translated, it gives CASSYAAGGTFGYTF.

The table lists this clone with a count of one. The chain combines TRBV12-3 or TRBV12-4 with TRBJ1-2; maybe TRBD1 (6 bases). V lost 6 bases and J lost 4, with 12 bases in between. This CDR3 region has 13 residues. CDR3 amino acids: CASRTDSLYGYTF. DNA for the CDR3: TGTGCCAGCAGAACGGACAGCCTCTATGGCTACACCTTC.

This rearrangement joins TRBV10-3 to TRBJ1-6, with TRBD1 as a possible D gene (5 bases). CDR1 and CDR2 from the germline V gene are ENHRY and SYGVKD. V shed 6 bases and J shed 6 bases, with 12 bases lying between them. CDR3 size: 14 residues. Written as DNA, the CDR3 is TGTGCCATCAGCCCCAGGGAGGGTAATTCACCCCTCCACTTT. Amino acids: CAISPREGNSPLHF.

The J gene is TRBJ1-5, the V gene TRBV19; 8 bases fit TRBD1. Germline CDR1 reads LNHDA; CDR2 reads SQIVND (reference sequence). J lost 3 bases, V lost 7 bases, and 5 bases had no gene match. The CDR3 covers 14 residues. CDR3 region: CASMDRDYNQPQHF. The CDR3 region has the DNA TGTGCCAGTATGGACAGGGATTACAATCAGCCCCAGCATTTT.

The chain uses TRBV6-6 and TRBJ2-7; 7 bases align to TRBD1. CDR1 is MNHNY and CDR2 is SVGAGI in the germline V gene (reference sequence). This CDR3 is built from 13 residues. V shed 2 bases, J shed 2 bases, and the junction held 0 bases outside the gene matches. The CDR3 nucleotides are TGTGCCAGCAGTTACGACAGGGCCTACGAGCAGTACTTC. This gives the protein CASSYDRAYEQYF.

This clone was detected once. J is TRBJ2-1 and V is TRBV9; weak D call: TRBD1 (6 bases). The germline V and J ends were trimmed by 5 bases and 14 bases, with 14 bases remaining between them. The CDR3 runs 11 residues. CDR1 and CDR2 (germline): SGDLS, YYNGEE. CDR3 DNA sequence: TGTGCCAGCAGGCTACGACCAGGGGAGTTCTTC. Protein sequence: CASRLRPGEFF.

This chain connects TRBV4-3 to TRBJ2-2, with 7 positions matching TRBD1. Germline-derived CDR1 and CDR2 are LGHNA and YSLEER. The CDR3 runs 14 residues. J lost 5 bases, V lost 4 bases, and 4 bases had no gene match. The CDR3 sequence is CASSPGTATGELFF. The CDR3 DNA follows: TGCGCCAGCAGCCCCGGGACAGCTACCGGGGAGCTGTTTTTT.

This clone was detected once. The CDR3 reads CASIPQGTTEAFF. Written as DNA, the CDR3 is TGTGCCAGCATTCCTCAGGGGACCACTGAAGCTTTCTTT. The gene calls are TRBV19 and TRBJ1-1; possible D gene TRBD1, 6 bases. From germline, CDR1 is LNHDA and CDR2 SQIVND (reference sequence). This CDR3 is 13 amino acids long. V was trimmed by 9 bases and J by 4 bases, leaving 15 bases between them.

The chain recombines TRBV6-1 with TRBJ1-2; D perhaps matches TRBD1 (6 bases). Germline loops: CDR1 MNHNS, CDR2 SASEGT. There are 16 residues in the CDR3. V was trimmed by 2 bases and J by 10 bases, leaving 23 bases between them. In DNA, the CDR3 is TGTGCCAGCAGTGAAAACCCCATAGGGGGGGTATGGGACTACACCTTC. Translation: CASSENPIGGVWDYTF.

The V and J genes are TRBV12-5 and TRBJ2-4; 7 positions match TRBD1. Germline CDR1 reads LGHNT; CDR2 reads FRNRAP. The CDR3 consists of 13 residues. Unmatched junction bases numbered 2, after V lost 3 bases and J lost 6 bases. CDR3 sequence reads: CASGFAGGNIQYF. CDR3 coding DNA: TGTGCTAGTGGTTTCGCAGGGGGAAACATTCAGTACTTC.

The chain is built from TRBV2 and TRBJ2-7; TRBD2 aligns across 12 bases. The germline V gene encodes CDR1 SNHLY and CDR2 FYNNEI. The CDR3 runs 15 residues. After removal of 8 bases from V and 1 base from J, the junction contained 6 bases not matched to a gene. Here the CDR3 reads CASGGLAGISYEQYF. The CDR3 coding sequence is TGTGCCAGCGGAGGACTAGCGGGAATATCCTACGAGCAGTACTTC.

V is TRBV3-1 (or the pseudogene TRBV3-2) and J is TRBJ2-7; 8 nucleotides agree with TRBD1. Trimming took 2 bases from V and 10 from J; bases not matched to a gene: 13. This CDR3 is 15 amino acids long. Germline V gives CDR1 LGHDT, CDR2 YNNKEL (reference sequence). CDR3 region: CASSQSRDRRSGQYF. The CDR3 DNA sequence: TGTGCCAGCAGCCAATCCCGGGACAGGAGGAGTGGTCAGTACTTC.

The chain carries TRBV18 and TRBJ1-5, with D possibly matching TRBD1 (6 bases). Trimming took 3 bases from V and 0 from J, leaving 18 bases between them. The CDR3 spans 18 residues. Germline-derived CDR1 and CDR2 are KGHSH and LQKENI. In nucleotides, the CDR3 is TGTGCCAGCTCACCTGGCAGGGGCGCGGCAGATAGCAATCAGCCCCAGCATTTT. Translated: CASSPGRGAADSNQPQHF.